The T cell receptor beta chain under discussion was sequenced for a study of blood T cell repertoires in COVID-19. Study-wide background: The United States, Italy and Spain were the sources of the acute and convalescent COVID-19 samples.

The ends lost 5 bases at V and 0 bases at J; junction bases unmatched: 7. CDR1 and CDR2 (germline): SEHNR, FQNEAQ (reference sequence). The CDR3 is 16 amino acids. In the original processing: Reference gene primers were amplified, and this amplification served to estimate nucleated cell counts. Data came from immunoSEQ multiplex PCR; TCRdb stores just in-frame clones and leaves some out. The V and J calls and clone size come from that table; D and trimming were worked out from the DNA. The sample lists about 160,000 clones; roughly 90% were seen once. The sequence was collected from a man under 40 with COVID-19, enrolled during active disease. V gene TRBV7-9 combines with J gene TRBJ1-1; 9 bases fit TRBD1. The specimen was peripheral blood. CDR3 protein: CASSPPGQGMNTEAFF. For the CDR3, the DNA is TGTGCCAGCAGCCCTCCCGGACAGGGGATGAACACTGAAGCTTTCTTT.